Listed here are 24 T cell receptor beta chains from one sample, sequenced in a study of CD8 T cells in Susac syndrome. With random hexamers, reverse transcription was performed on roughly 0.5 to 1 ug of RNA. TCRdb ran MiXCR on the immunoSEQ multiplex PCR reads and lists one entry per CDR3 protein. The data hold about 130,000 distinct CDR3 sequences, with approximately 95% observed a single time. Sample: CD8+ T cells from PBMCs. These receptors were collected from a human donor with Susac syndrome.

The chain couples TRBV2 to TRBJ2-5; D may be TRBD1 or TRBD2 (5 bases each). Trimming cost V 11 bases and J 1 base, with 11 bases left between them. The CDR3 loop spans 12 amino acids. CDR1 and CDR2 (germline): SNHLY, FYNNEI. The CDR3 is CAGTGRQETQYF. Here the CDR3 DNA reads TGTGCCGGGACCGGGCGCCAAGAGACCCAGTACTTC.

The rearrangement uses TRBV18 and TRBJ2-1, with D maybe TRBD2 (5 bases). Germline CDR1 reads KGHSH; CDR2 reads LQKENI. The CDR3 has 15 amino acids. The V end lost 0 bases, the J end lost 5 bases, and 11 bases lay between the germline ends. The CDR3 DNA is TGTGCCAGCTCACCACCTGAGGGCCCGGACAATGAGCAGTTCTTC. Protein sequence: CASSPPEGPDNEQFF. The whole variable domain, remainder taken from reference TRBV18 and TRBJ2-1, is NAGVMQNPRHLVRRRGQEARLRCSPMKGHSHVYWYRQLPEEGLKFMVYLQKENIIDESGMPKERFSAEFPKEGPSILRIQQVVRGDSAAYFCASSPPEGPDNEQFFGPGTRLTVL.

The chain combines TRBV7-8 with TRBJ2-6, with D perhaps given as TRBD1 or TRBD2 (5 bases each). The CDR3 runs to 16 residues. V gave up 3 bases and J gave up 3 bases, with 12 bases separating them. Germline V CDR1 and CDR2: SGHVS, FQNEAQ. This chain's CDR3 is CASSFIGDGGANVLTF. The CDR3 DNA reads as TGTGCCAGCAGCTTTATTGGGGACGGTGGGGCCAACGTCCTGACTTTC.

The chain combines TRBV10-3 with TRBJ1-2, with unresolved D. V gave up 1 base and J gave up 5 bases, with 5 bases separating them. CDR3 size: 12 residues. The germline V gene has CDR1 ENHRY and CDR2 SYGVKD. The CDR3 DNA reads TGTGCCATCAGTGAGTTCGAGTATGGCTACACCTTC. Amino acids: CAISEFEYGYTF.

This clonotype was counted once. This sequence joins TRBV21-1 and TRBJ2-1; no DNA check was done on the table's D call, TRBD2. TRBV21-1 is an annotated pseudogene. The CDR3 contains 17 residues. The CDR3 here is CASSKHSQGLASDEQFF. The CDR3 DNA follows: TGTGCCAGCAGCAAACACTCTCAGGGACTAGCGTCGGATGAGCAGTTCTTC.

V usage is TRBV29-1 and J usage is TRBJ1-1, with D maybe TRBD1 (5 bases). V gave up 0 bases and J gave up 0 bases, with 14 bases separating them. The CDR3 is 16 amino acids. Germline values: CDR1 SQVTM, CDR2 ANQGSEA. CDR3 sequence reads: CSVEDTTGRMNTEAFF. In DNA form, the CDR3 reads TGCAGCGTTGAAGATACGACGGGACGGATGAACACTGAAGCTTTCTTT.

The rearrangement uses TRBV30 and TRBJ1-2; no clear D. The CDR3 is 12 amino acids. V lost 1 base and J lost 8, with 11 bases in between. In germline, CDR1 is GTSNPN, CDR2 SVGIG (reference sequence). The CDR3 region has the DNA TGTGCCTGGAGTGCAGACTCGTTGGGCTACACCTTC. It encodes CAWSADSLGYTF.

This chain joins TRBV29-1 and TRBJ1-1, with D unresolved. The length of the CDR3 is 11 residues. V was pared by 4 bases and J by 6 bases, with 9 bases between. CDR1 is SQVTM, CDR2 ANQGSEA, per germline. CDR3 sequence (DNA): TGCAGCGTTGTGAATCCGTCTGAAGCTTTCTTT. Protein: CSVVNPSEAFF.

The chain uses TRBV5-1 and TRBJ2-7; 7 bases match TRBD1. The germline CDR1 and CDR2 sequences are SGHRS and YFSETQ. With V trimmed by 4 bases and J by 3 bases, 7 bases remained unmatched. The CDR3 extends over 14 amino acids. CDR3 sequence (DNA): TGCGCCAGCAGCATAGGGACAGCTCTCTACGAGCAGTACTTC. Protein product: CASSIGTALYEQYF.

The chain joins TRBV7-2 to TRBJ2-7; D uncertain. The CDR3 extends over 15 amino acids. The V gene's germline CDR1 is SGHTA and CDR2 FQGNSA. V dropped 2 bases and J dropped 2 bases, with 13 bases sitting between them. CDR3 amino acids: CASSLWSPPAYEQYF. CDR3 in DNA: TGTGCCAGCAGCTTATGGTCACCCCCGGCCTACGAGCAGTACTTC. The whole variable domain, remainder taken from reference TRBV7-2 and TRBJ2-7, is GAGVSQSPSNKVTEKGKDVELRCDPISGHTALYWYRQSLGQGLEFLIYFQGNSAPDKSGLPSDRFSAERTGGSVSTLTIQRTQQEDSAVYLCASSLWSPPAYEQYFGPGTRLTVT.

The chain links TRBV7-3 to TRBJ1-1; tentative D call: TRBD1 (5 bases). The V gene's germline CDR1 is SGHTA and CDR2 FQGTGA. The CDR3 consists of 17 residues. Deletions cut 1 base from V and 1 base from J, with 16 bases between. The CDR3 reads CASSLRGELYPNTEAFF. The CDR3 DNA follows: TGTGCCAGCAGCTTAAGGGGGGAGCTATATCCGAACACTGAAGCTTTCTTT.

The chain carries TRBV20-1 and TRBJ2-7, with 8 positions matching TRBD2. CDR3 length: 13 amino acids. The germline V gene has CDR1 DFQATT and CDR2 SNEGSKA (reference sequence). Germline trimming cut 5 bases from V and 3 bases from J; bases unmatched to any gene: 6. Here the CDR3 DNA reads TGCAGTGCTCGTAGACTAGCGATCTACGAGCAGTACTTC. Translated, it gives CSARRLAIYEQYF.

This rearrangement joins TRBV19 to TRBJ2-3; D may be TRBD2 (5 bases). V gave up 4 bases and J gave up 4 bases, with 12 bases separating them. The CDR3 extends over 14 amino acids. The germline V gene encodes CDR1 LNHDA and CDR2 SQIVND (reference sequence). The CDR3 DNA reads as TGTGCCAGTAGTAGCCGGGGAGTGCCAGATACGCAGTATTTT. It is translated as CASSSRGVPDTQYF. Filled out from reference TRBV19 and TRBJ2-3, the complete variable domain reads DGGITQSPKYLFRKEGQNVTLSCEQNLNHDAMYWYRQDPGQGLRLIYYSQIVNDFQKGDIAEGYSVSREKKESFPLTVTSAQKNPTAFYLCASSSRGVPDTQYFGPGTRLTVL.

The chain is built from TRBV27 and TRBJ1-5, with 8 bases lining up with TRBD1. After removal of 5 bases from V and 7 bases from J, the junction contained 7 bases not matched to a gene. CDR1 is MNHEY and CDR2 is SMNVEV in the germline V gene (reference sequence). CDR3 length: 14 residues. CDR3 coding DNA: TGTGCCAGCAGTGCACAGGGGGGTAGGCAGCCCCAGCATTTT. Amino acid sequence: CASSAQGGRQPQHF.

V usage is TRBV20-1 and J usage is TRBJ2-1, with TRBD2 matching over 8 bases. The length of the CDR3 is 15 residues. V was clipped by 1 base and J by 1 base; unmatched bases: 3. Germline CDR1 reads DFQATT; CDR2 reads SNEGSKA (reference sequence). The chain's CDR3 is CSARVAGSSYNEQFF. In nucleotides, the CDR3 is TGCAGTGCTAGAGTAGCGGGAAGTTCCTACAATGAGCAGTTCTTC.

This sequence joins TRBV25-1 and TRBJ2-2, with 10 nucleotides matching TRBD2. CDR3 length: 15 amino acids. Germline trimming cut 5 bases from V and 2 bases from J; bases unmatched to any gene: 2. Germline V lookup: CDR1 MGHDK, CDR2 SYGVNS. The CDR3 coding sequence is TGTGCCAGCAGTTCTAGCGGGGGTAACACCGGGGAGCTGTTTTTT. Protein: CASSSSGGNTGELFF.

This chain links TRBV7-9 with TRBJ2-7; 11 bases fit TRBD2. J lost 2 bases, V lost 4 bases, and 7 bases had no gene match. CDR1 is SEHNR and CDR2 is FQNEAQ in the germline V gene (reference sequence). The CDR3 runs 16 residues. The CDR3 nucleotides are TGTGCCAGCAGCTCCGAGACTAGCGGGGATACCTACGAGCAGTACTTC. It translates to CASSSETSGDTYEQYF. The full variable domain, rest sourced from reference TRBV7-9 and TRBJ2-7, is DTGVSQNPRHKITKRGQNVTFRCDPISEHNRLYWYRQTLGQGPEFLTYFQNEAQLEKSRLLSDRFSAERPKGSFSTLEIQRTEQGDSAMYLCASSSETSGDTYEQYFGPGTRLTVT.

In DNA, the CDR3 is TGTGCCAGCAGCTCACCCGGTGTCCTGAGCCGGGAGCAGTACTTC. This sequence encodes CASSSPGVLSREQYF. The chain combines TRBV7-2 with TRBJ2-7; D is uncertain. Looked up from germline, CDR1 is SGHTA and CDR2 is FQGNSA. Trimming took off 4 bases at V and 7 bases at J, with 20 bases between the two ends. CDR3 size: 15 residues.

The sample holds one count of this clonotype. Written as DNA, the CDR3 is TGTGCCAGCTCACCACTAGCGGGAGGGCCGTTGGATGAGCAGTTCTTC. This sequence encodes CASSPLAGGPLDEQFF. The gene calls are TRBV18 and TRBJ2-1; 11 bases are a match to TRBD2. The junction had 7 bases not matched to a gene; V was cut back by 1 base and J by 8 bases. The CDR3 totals 16 residues. CDR1 is KGHSH and CDR2 is LQKENI in the germline V gene. Looking up the rest from reference TRBV18 and TRBJ2-1 gives the full variable domain: NAGVMQNPRHLVRRRGQEARLRCSPMKGHSHVYWYRQLPEEGLKFMVYLQKENIIDESGMPKERFSAEFPKEGPSILRIQQVVRGDSAAYFCASSPLAGGPLDEQFFGPGTRLTVL.

CDR3 sequence reads: CASLNSPSSHGELFF. The CDR3, as DNA: TGTGCCAGCTTGAACTCCCCTTCGAGCCACGGGGAGCTGTTTTTT. This chain links TRBV28 with TRBJ2-2, with unresolved D. V lost 8 bases to trimming and J lost 7 bases, with 20 bases between them. The CDR3 spans 15 residues. In germline, CDR1 is MDHEN, CDR2 SYDVKM.

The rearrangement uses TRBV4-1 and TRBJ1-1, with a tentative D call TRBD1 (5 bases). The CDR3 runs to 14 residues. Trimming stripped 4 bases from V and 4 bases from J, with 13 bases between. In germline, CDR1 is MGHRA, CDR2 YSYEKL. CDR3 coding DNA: TGCGCCAGCAGCCCGGGGGTGGGGTCCACTGAAGCTTTCTTT. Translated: CASSPGVGSTEAFF.

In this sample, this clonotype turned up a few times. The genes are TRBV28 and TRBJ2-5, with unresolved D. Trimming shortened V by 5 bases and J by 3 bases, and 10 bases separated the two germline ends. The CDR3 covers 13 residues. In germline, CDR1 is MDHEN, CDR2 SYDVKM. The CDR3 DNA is TGTGCCAGCAGTCCCCGAGGAGAAGAGACCCAGTACTTC. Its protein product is CASSPRGEETQYF.

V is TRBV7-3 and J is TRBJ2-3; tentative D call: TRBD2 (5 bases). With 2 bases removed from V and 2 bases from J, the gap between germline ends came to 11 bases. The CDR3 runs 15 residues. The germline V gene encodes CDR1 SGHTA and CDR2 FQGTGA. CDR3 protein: CASSLSPGTTDTQYF. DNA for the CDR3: TGTGCCAGCAGCTTATCCCCGGGAACCACAGATACGCAGTATTTT.

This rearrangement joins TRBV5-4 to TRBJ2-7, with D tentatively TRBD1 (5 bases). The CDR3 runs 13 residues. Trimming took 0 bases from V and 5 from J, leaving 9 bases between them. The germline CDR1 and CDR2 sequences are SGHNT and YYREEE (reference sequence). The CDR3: CASSLVQGNEQYF. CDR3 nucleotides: TGTGCCAGCAGCTTGGTTCAGGGCAACGAGCAGTACTTC.